This T cell receptor beta chain was sequenced for a study of technical replicates of blood from several donors. Per the germline V gene, CDR1 is LNHDA and CDR2 is SQIVND (reference sequence). The CDR3 covers 14 residues. V shed 7 bases, J shed 4 bases, and the junction held 7 bases outside the gene matches. This clone was observed a single time. Generated by immunoSEQ multiplex PCR, the TCRdb table keeps only in-frame clones and is missing some. The sample has about 12,000 clones, roughly 80% seen once. This TCR was sampled from a human donor in good health. J is TRBJ2-1 and V is TRBV19; 7 nucleotides line up with TRBD1. Sequenced: PBMCs. CDR3 region: CASKPGQWYNEQFF. The CDR3 DNA follows: TGTGCCAGTAAGCCGGGACAGTGGTACAATGAGCAGTTCTTC.